The clone carrying this TCR beta chain was found many times. Because the library targeted alpha chains, this beta chain is an off-target read whose size means little. The data were obtained in a study of spatial heterogeneity in lung cancer. Study-level background: Detected sequences consistently included more beta-chain ones than alpha-chain ones. As counted in raw reads, each unique TCR and UMI combination appeared more than ten times on average.

Trimming shortened V by 4 bases and J by 0 bases, and 4 bases separated the two germline ends. Germline V lookup: CDR1 WNHNN, CDR2 SYGVQD (reference sequence). CDR3 length: 13 residues. Documented time point: sample taken at primary tumor resection. Tumor, nontumor lung or frozen PBMC supplied whole RNA, sequenced without sorting. Samples were obtained from approximately 76 donors, all untreated early-stage non-small cell lung cancer patients. Carried by each TCR cDNA molecule was a unique molecular identifier. TCRdb passed the 5' RACE reads through MiXCR, listing each CDR3 protein once. The sample shows under 8,000 distinct CDR3 sequences, about 6% of them seen only once.

This clonotype was sampled from a female donor with early-stage non-small cell lung cancer. J is TRBJ1-5 and V is TRBV10-1; D gene uncertain. Sequenced here: normal lung tissue next to the tumor, sampled at surgery. The chain's CDR3 is CASSVDSNQPQHF. CDR3 nucleotide sequence: TGCGCCAGCAGTGTGGATAGCAATCAGCCCCAGCATTTT.